What follows describes a single T cell receptor (beta chain). Through a sample-barcoded 5' primer and a J-beta primer mix, a second PCR was run for roughly 7 to 11 cycles. TCRdb re-called the 5' RACE reads through MiXCR, storing one row per CDR3 protein. This sample yields about 930,000 distinct CDR3 sequences, of which about 27% are seen a single time; 9.5% to 13% belongs to the top ten. In germline, CDR1 is LNHDA, CDR2 SQIVND (reference sequence). Trimming took off 4 bases at V and 1 base at J, with 7 bases between the two ends. CDR3 size: 13 residues. The entry originates in a study of blood T cells in healthy people across ages. About the research overall: About one barcoded beta molecule was captured per two T cells (by template switching).

This sample also belongs to another study, concerning T cells of mothers and their children.

The origin of this receptor is a woman in her thirties or forties in good health. This rearrangement joins TRBV19 to TRBJ1-2; no clear D gene. Material for sequencing was blood. CDR3 region: CASSTHNNYGYTF. CDR3 sequence (DNA): TGTGCCAGTAGTACGCATAATAACTATGGCTACACCTTC. The full variable domain, rest sourced from reference TRBV19 and TRBJ1-2, is DGGITQSPKYLFRKEGQNVTLSCEQNLNHDAMYWYRQDPGQGLRLIYYSQIVNDFQKGDIAEGYSVSREKKESFPLTVTSAQKNPTAFYLCASSTHNNYGYTFGSGTRLTVV.